The 24 T cell receptor beta chains given below trace back to one sample, sequenced in a study of T cells in Graves' hyperthyroidism and ophthalmopathy. Using RNA transcripts as the source, TCR beta CDR3 regions were amplified. First-round RT-PCR targeting the TCR CDR3 was performed with the HTBI primer set. MiXCR, run by TCRdb on the multiplex PCR reads, gives a single entry per CDR3 protein. The repertoire has more than 75,000 distinct CDR3 sequences, under 65% of them found once; the top ten carry 25% to 30%. The specimen was blood. These receptors came from a middle-aged woman with Graves' hyperthyroidism.

The chain has TRBV10-3 and TRBJ2-7; TRBD2 agrees at 7 bases. The germline V gene has CDR1 ENHRY and CDR2 SYGVKD. The CDR3 consists of 14 residues. V shed 4 bases and J 5 bases; nucleotides not matched to a gene: 8. CDR3 in amino acids: CAISVSSGEDEQYF. In DNA, the CDR3 is TGTGCCATCAGTGTCTCTAGCGGAGAGGACGAGCAGTACTTC.

This clonotype was seen just once. J is TRBJ2-5 and V is TRBV20-1, with 7 bases aligning to TRBD1. CDR3 length: 14 amino acids. CDR1 is DFQATT, CDR2 SNEGSKA, per germline (reference sequence). Unmatched junction bases numbered 4, after V lost 3 bases and J lost 0 bases. The CDR3 reads CSASGTAHQETQYF. The CDR3 DNA sequence: TGCAGTGCTAGCGGGACAGCCCACCAAGAGACCCAGTACTTC.

This clonotype appeared a single time. The chain uses TRBV7-2 and TRBJ2-7; 8 bases agree with TRBD1. The V gene end was trimmed by 5 bases and the J gene end by 2 bases; junction bases not matched to a gene: 11. This CDR3 spans 16 amino acids. In germline, CDR1 is SGHTA, CDR2 FQGNSA. The CDR3 sequence: CASSPWTGPSTYEQYF. In DNA form, the CDR3 reads TGTGCCAGCAGCCCCTGGACAGGGCCATCGACCTACGAGCAGTACTTC.

This clonotype has just a few counts. This sequence joins TRBV19 and TRBJ2-7; 8 nucleotides align to TRBD2. Germline loops: CDR1 LNHDA, CDR2 SQIVND (reference sequence). V lost 5 bases to trimming and J lost 6 bases; unmatched junction nucleotides: 15. The CDR3 is 16 amino acids. DNA of the CDR3: TGTGCCAGTAGTGGGGAGTATCGGGAGGGCGACTCCGAGCAGTACTTC. Residues: CASSGEYREGDSEQYF. Filled out from reference TRBV19 and TRBJ2-7, the complete variable domain reads DGGITQSPKYLFRKEGQNVTLSCEQNLNHDAMYWYRQDPGQGLRLIYYSQIVNDFQKGDIAEGYSVSREKKESFPLTVTSAQKNPTAFYLCASSGEYREGDSEQYFGPGTRLTVT.

This clonotype was observed a few times. The rearrangement links TRBV25-1 to TRBJ1-1, with D perhaps TRBD1 (6 bases). This CDR3 region has 13 residues. Germline V CDR1 and CDR2: MGHDK, SYGVNS. V was clipped by 3 bases and J by 6 bases, with 11 bases between them. CDR3 coding DNA: TGTGCCAGCAGTGATCACAGGGTGGCTGAAGCTTTCTTT. Its protein product is CASSDHRVAEAFF. The full variable domain, with the rest looked up from reference TRBV25-1 and TRBJ1-1, is EADIYQTPRYLVIGTGKKITLECSQTMGHDKMYWYQQDPGMELHLIHYSYGVNSTEKGDLSSESTVSRIRTEHFPLTLESARPSHTSQYLCASSDHRVAEAFFGQGTRLTVV.

This clonotype has a handful of counts. The chain has TRBV24-1 and TRBJ2-5; 8 bases fit TRBD2. The CDR3 extends over 13 amino acids. The trim removed 9 bases at V and 4 bases at J, leaving 6 bases unmatched. Germline CDR1 is KGHDR and CDR2 is SFDVKD. CDR3 region: CATEGSGRETQYF. CDR3 nucleotide sequence: TGTGCCACCGAGGGAAGCGGGAGAGAGACCCAGTACTTC.

The gene calls are TRBV7-9 and TRBJ2-3, with 9 bases fitting TRBD2. The J segment lost 3 bases and the V segment lost 3 bases, leaving 4 bases of the junction unmatched. The V gene's germline CDR1 is SEHNR and CDR2 FQNEAQ (reference sequence). The CDR3 has 15 amino acids. CDR3 nucleotides: TGTGCCAGCAGCTTCCGGACTAGCGCAACAGATACGCAGTATTTT. Its protein product is CASSFRTSATDTQYF.

This clonotype has more than one count but fewer than ten. The rearrangement uses TRBV12-3 or TRBV12-4 and TRBJ1-1, with D uncertain. Trimming took off 2 bases at V and 0 bases at J, with 4 bases between the two ends. This CDR3 has 13 amino acids. Here the CDR3 reads CASSLQMNTEAFF. The CDR3, as DNA: TGTGCCAGCAGTTTACAAATGAACACTGAAGCTTTCTTT.

The V call is TRBV20-1, the J call TRBJ2-7, with D tentatively TRBD2 (5 bases). The CDR3 spans 14 residues. Germline values: CDR1 DFQATT, CDR2 SNEGSKA (reference sequence). Trimming removed 6 bases at V and 2 bases at J, with 17 bases between. The CDR3 spells CSATSRDGAYEQYF. Here the CDR3 DNA reads TGCAGTGCCACCAGCCGCGACGGGGCCTACGAGCAGTACTTC.

Notes on this clonotype: No conserved phenylalanine or tryptophan ends this CDR3, so it is likely a read error. The chain employs TRBV7-9 and TRBJ1-2; D call uncertain. The CDR3 is made up of 14 amino acids. CDR1 is SEHNR and CDR2 is FQNEAQ in the germline V gene (reference sequence). The CDR3 loop is CTSSSPERFYGYTL. DNA for the CDR3: TGTACCAGCAGCTCCCCGGAGCGCTTCTATGGCTACACCCTC.

The sample holds a few counts of this clonotype. CDR3 loop: CASSLAGLTDTQYF. The CDR3 DNA follows: TGTGCCAGCAGCTTAGCGGGGCTAACAGATACGCAGTATTTT. V usage is TRBV7-8 and J usage is TRBJ2-3; tentative D call: TRBD1 (5 bases). Trimming cost V 0 bases and J 3 bases, with 7 bases left between them. Germline V gene data show CDR1 as SGHVS and CDR2 as FQNEAQ. CDR3 length: 14 amino acids.

V is TRBV18 and J is TRBJ1-5; the D gene is possibly TRBD1 (5 bases). Trimming removed 3 bases from V and 6 bases from J, with 15 bases in between. Looked up from germline, CDR1 is KGHSH and CDR2 is LQKENI. This CDR3 spans 15 amino acids. CDR3 DNA: TGTGCCAGCTCACCTGTGGGACCGGGTGTTCAGCCCCAGCATTTT. Protein sequence: CASSPVGPGVQPQHF.

This sequence joins TRBV9 and TRBJ1-3; a possible D gene is TRBD1 (5 bases). The CDR3 sequence is 14 residues long. V gave up 2 bases and J gave up 4 bases, with 10 bases separating them. Germline values: CDR1 SGDLS, CDR2 YYNGEE. CDR3 nucleotides: TGTGCCAGCAGCGTGGGACTAGCGGGAAACACCATATATTTT. It translates to CASSVGLAGNTIYF.

The sample holds one count of this clonotype. At one of its ends the junction is not consistent with the germline gene, which may arise from a read error. The chain combines TRBV9 with TRBJ1-1; 8 bases map to TRBD1. Germline loops: CDR1 SGDLS, CDR2 YYNGEE. The CDR3 is 14 residues long. The CDR3 is CACSPRQGSTEAFF. CDR3 coding DNA: TGTGCCTGCAGCCCCAGACAGGGGAGCACTGAAGCTTTCTTT.

The chain carries TRBV10-3 and TRBJ1-6, with TRBD1 as a possible D gene (5 bases). The CDR3 runs 13 residues. Germline V CDR1 and CDR2: ENHRY, SYGVKD. V lost 3 bases, J lost 8 bases, and 8 bases lay in between. The DNA of the CDR3 is TGTGCCATCAGTGACGGGGACGATTCACCCCTCCACTTT. As protein: CAISDGDDSPLHF.

The V and J genes are TRBV20-1 and TRBJ2-3; tentatively, D is TRBD1 or TRBD2 (6 bases each). Looked up from germline, CDR1 is DFQATT and CDR2 is SNEGSKA (reference sequence). The length of the CDR3 is 17 residues. V lost 3 bases, J lost 3 bases, and 22 bases lay in between. The CDR3 DNA is TGCAGTGCTAGCCCACTAGCCCCTAGGAGGGGGACAGATACGCAGTATTTT. It translates to CSASPLAPRRGTDTQYF.

Notes on this clonotype: A much more abundant neighbour one base away suggests this may be a read error. J is TRBJ1-1 and V is TRBV4-3, with 8 bases aligning to TRBD1. V shed 1 base and J 6 bases; nucleotides not matched to a gene: 7. The CDR3 totals 15 residues. In germline, CDR1 is LGHNA, CDR2 YSLEER. CDR3 sequence reads: CASSQVRTGSAEAFF. The CDR3 nucleotides are TGCGCCAGCAGCCAAGTTAGGACAGGGAGCGCTGAAGCTTTCTTT.

This clonotype came up many times. In DNA form, the CDR3 reads TGTGCCAGCAGAGGGGCAGGGGGCTTCGAGCAGTACTTC. It specifies CASRGAGGFEQYF. The rearrangement links TRBV2 to TRBJ2-7, with 8 nucleotides matching TRBD1. J was trimmed by 6 bases and V by 6 bases; bases with no gene match: 7. This CDR3 has 13 amino acids. Germline CDR1 and CDR2: SNHLY and FYNNEI.

The V gene is TRBV29-1, the J gene TRBJ2-2; D unresolved. From germline, CDR1 is SQVTM and CDR2 ANQGSEA. This CDR3 is 11 amino acids long. With 8 bases removed from V and 2 bases from J, the gap between germline ends came to 6 bases. The CDR3 coding sequence is TGCAGCTTTGTCAACACCGGGGAGCTGTTTTTT. As protein: CSFVNTGELFF.

Comment on this clonotype: One end of the junction varies from germline; a read error may be responsible. The rearrangement uses TRBV7-2 and TRBJ2-5; 9 bases are shared with TRBD1. Germline lookup yields CDR1 SGHTA and CDR2 FQGNSA. The CDR3 is 16 residues long. In nucleotides, the CDR3 is TGCGCCAGCAGCGCCGGGACAGGGATCGAAGAAGAGACCCAGTACTTC. Its protein product is CASSAGTGIEEETQYF.

This rearrangement joins TRBV29-1 to TRBJ2-5; maybe TRBD2 (5 bases). Germline V gene sequence: CDR1 SQVTM, CDR2 ANQGSEA. There are 13 residues in the CDR3. V lost 8 bases to trimming and J lost 4 bases, with 17 bases between them. The CDR3, as DNA: TGCAGCCAAGATATGTACGCGGGAGAGACCCAGTACTTC. Translation gives CSQDMYAGETQYF.

This clonotype came up many times. This chain connects TRBV5-1 to TRBJ1-1; D unclear. V dropped 1 base and J dropped 3 bases, with 13 bases sitting between them. The CDR3 runs 15 residues. Per germline, CDR1 SGHRS and CDR2 YFSETQ. The chain's CDR3 is CASSLSWPRDTEAFF. Here the CDR3 DNA reads TGCGCCAGCAGCTTGTCCTGGCCCCGGGACACTGAAGCTTTCTTT.

This clonotype was recorded at least ten times. The V call is TRBV11-2, the J call TRBJ2-7; D is unclear. Germline V gives CDR1 SGHAT, CDR2 FQNNGV. Trimming pared 0 bases from V and 3 bases from J, leaving 12 bases between. The CDR3 is made up of 15 amino acids. This CDR3 is CASSLEQTRYYEQYF. As DNA, the CDR3 is TGTGCCAGCAGCTTAGAACAGACACGCTACTACGAGCAGTACTTC.

The chain uses TRBV7-9 and TRBJ1-1; TRBD1 might be the D (5 bases). Germline lookup yields CDR1 SEHNR and CDR2 FQNEAQ (reference sequence). The CDR3 is 14 residues long. The germline V and J ends were trimmed by 11 bases and 1 base, with 17 bases remaining between them. Here the CDR3 DNA reads TGTGCCTGGAGAGGGGACGGGAAGAACACTGAAGCTTTCTTT. It is translated as CAWRGDGKNTEAFF.